These 29 T cell receptor beta chains were sequenced from one sample in a study of CD8 T cells in Susac syndrome. Random hexamers were used to reverse transcribe an amount of roughly 0.5 to 1 ug RNA. TCRdb re-derived calls from the immunoSEQ multiplex PCR reads in MiXCR, one entry per CDR3 protein. The sample carries fewer than 80,000 distinct CDR3 sequences, around 95% recorded once. What was sequenced was CD8+ T cells from PBMCs. The receptors originated from a human donor in good health.

The J gene is TRBJ1-5, the V gene TRBV30; the D gene is possibly TRBD1 (5 bases). CDR3 length: 14 residues. Germline CDR1 is GTSNPN and CDR2 is SVGIG (reference sequence). Trimming left V 0 bases short and J 5 bases short, with 11 bases between. This CDR3 is CAWSVAAGHQPQHF. The DNA for the CDR3 is TGTGCCTGGAGTGTCGCGGCAGGGCATCAGCCCCAGCATTTT.

The rearrangement uses TRBV7-9 and TRBJ1-3, with TRBD1 identical over 9 bases. CDR1 SEHNR and CDR2 FQNEAQ come from the germline V gene (reference sequence). The CDR3 is made up of 15 amino acids. The V segment lost 9 bases and the J segment 7 bases; nucleotides outside the gene matches: 13. The CDR3: CASSSPDRGGNTIYF. The CDR3 coding sequence is TGTGCCAGTTCGTCCCCGGACAGGGGTGGGAACACCATATATTTT. Complete variable domain (other parts from reference TRBV7-9 and TRBJ1-3): DTGVSQNPRHKITKRGQNVTFRCDPISEHNRLYWYRQTLGQGPEFLTYFQNEAQLEKSRLLSDRFSAERPKGSFSTLEIQRTEQGDSAMYLCASSSPDRGGNTIYFGEGSWLTVV.

This clonotype was counted a single time. For the CDR3, the DNA is TGTGCCAGCAGTCTAGGCGGGGGCACGGATATCACCGGGGAGCTGTTTTTT. Translating it yields CASSLGGGTDITGELFF. The J gene is TRBJ2-2, the V gene TRBV7-9, with a tentative D call TRBD2 (7 bases). Germline V gene data show CDR1 as SEHNR and CDR2 as FQNEAQ (reference sequence). The CDR3 has 17 amino acids. V lost 6 bases and J 4 bases, leaving 21 bases between the germline ends.

The V gene is TRBV7-9, the J gene TRBJ1-1, with D unresolved. V was pared by 5 bases and J by 4 bases, with 17 bases between. The CDR3 totals 15 residues. Germline V gene data show CDR1 as SEHNR and CDR2 as FQNEAQ (reference sequence). The CDR3, as DNA: TGTGCCAGCAGCCACCTTGTAGGGCCGAGCACTGAAGCTTTCTTT. Protein: CASSHLVGPSTEAFF.

V and J are TRBV7-9 and TRBJ1-1, with D maybe TRBD1 (5 bases). Germline CDR1 and CDR2: SEHNR and FQNEAQ (reference sequence). The CDR3 has 12 residues. Deletions cut 8 bases from V and 5 bases from J, with 12 bases between. The CDR3 protein is CASSPRQTEAFF. CDR3 coding DNA: TGTGCCAGCTCTCCCCGACAGACTGAAGCTTTCTTT.

The genes are TRBV28 and TRBJ1-2; D not resolved. The CDR3 is made up of 13 amino acids. Germline V gene sequence: CDR1 MDHEN, CDR2 SYDVKM. Trimming took 2 bases from V and 8 from J, leaving 12 bases between them. The CDR3 DNA follows: TGTGCCAGCAGTTTAGGCGGGTTCTCCGGCTACACCTTC. The encoded protein is CASSLGGFSGYTF.

The rearrangement joins TRBV9 to TRBJ1-1; D possibly corresponds to TRBD1 (6 bases). The germline CDR1 and CDR2 sequences are SGDLS and YYNGEE. V lost 0 bases, J lost 4 bases, and 7 bases lay in between. The length of the CDR3 is 13 residues. The CDR3 DNA sequence: TGTGCCAGCAGCGTAGGACAGGCCACTGAAGCTTTCTTT. This translates into CASSVGQATEAFF.

The chain joins TRBV27 to TRBJ1-2; no clear D. Per the germline V gene, CDR1 is MNHEY and CDR2 is SMNVEV (reference sequence). This CDR3 region has 13 residues. V lost 3 bases and J 8 bases, leaving 13 bases between the germline ends. CDR3 protein: CASSFQGSRGYTF. The DNA of the CDR3 is TGTGCCAGCAGTTTCCAAGGTAGTAGGGGCTACACCTTC.

The V and J genes are TRBV3-1 and TRBJ1-2; 9 bases are shared with TRBD1. Germline-derived CDR1 and CDR2 are LGHDT and YNNKEL (reference sequence). V was pared by 0 bases and J by 3 bases, with 8 bases of the junction left unmatched. The CDR3 is 17 amino acids. Here the CDR3 DNA reads TGTGCCAGCAGCCAAGAAATGGGACAGGGTGGGGACTATGGCTACACCTTC. Translating it yields CASSQEMGQGGDYGYTF. The full variable domain, with the rest looked up from reference TRBV3-1 and TRBJ1-2, is DTAVSQTPKYLVTQMGNDKSIKCEQNLGHDTMYWYKQDSKKFLKIMFSYNNKELIINETVPNRFSPKSPDKAHLNLHINSLELGDSAVYFCASSQEMGQGGDYGYTFGSGTRLTVV.

The chain is built from TRBV7-8 and TRBJ2-5, with TRBD2 identical over 10 bases. The CDR3 contains 16 residues. Germline V gene lookup returns CDR1 SGHVS and CDR2 FQNEAQ. Losses at the gene ends were 1 base for V and 7 bases for J; bases not matched to a gene: 9. CDR3 protein: CASSLEGLAGDRTQYF. Here the CDR3 DNA reads TGTGCCAGCAGCTTAGAAGGGCTAGCGGGGGACCGGACCCAGTACTTC.

This clonotype has only one observation. This chain joins TRBV4-1 and TRBJ2-7; the D is unclear. From germline, CDR1 is MGHRA and CDR2 YSYEKL. Trimming pared 0 bases from V and 0 bases from J, leaving 9 bases between. This CDR3 region has 15 residues. The CDR3: CASSQDQSYSYEQYF. The CDR3 DNA is TGCGCCAGCAGCCAAGATCAAAGTTACTCCTACGAGCAGTACTTC.

The chain uses TRBV4-3 and TRBJ2-3; 8 bases fit TRBD2. The CDR3 has 16 amino acids. Germline loops: CDR1 LGHNA, CDR2 YSLEER. J lost 2 bases, V lost 2 bases, and 6 bases had no gene match. For the CDR3, the DNA is TGCGCCAGCAGCCAAACACGGGGGGGGGCCACAGATACGCAGTATTTT. Encoded protein: CASSQTRGGATDTQYF.

As DNA, the CDR3 is TGCAGCGTTGAAGAGGGGGCCGGCACAGATACGCAGTATTTT. This translates into CSVEEGAGTDTQYF. The chain employs TRBV29-1 and TRBJ2-3; perhaps TRBD1 as D (6 bases). Germline values: CDR1 SQVTM, CDR2 ANQGSEA. With 0 bases removed from V and 1 base from J, the gap between germline ends came to 8 bases. The CDR3 consists of 14 residues.

In DNA form, the CDR3 reads TGCGCCAGCAGCCAAGATGCCCCCCCACAGGTGACGGGTAATGAGCAGTTCTTC. Protein sequence: CASSQDAPPQVTGNEQFF. The chain recombines TRBV4-3 with TRBJ2-1, with D perhaps TRBD1 (5 bases). Germline CDR1 reads LGHNA; CDR2 reads YSLEER. V was trimmed by 0 bases and J by 7 bases, leaving 22 bases between them. The CDR3 runs 18 residues.

The rearrangement links TRBV9 to TRBJ2-1; D tentatively reads TRBD1 or TRBD2 (5 bases each). Germline V gene lookup returns CDR1 SGDLS and CDR2 YYNGEE. The CDR3 is made up of 17 amino acids. V gave up 2 bases and J gave up 8 bases, with 23 bases separating them. The DNA for the CDR3 is TGTGCCAGCAGCGTCCAGGTGTTGAGGGACCCAGAAGATGAGCAGTTCTTC. Residues: CASSVQVLRDPEDEQFF. The full variable domain, with the rest looked up from reference TRBV9 and TRBJ2-1, is DSGVTQTPKHLITATGQRVTLRCSPRSGDLSVYWYQQSLDQGLQFLIQYYNGEERAKGNILERFSAQQFPDLHSELNLSSLELGDSALYFCASSVQVLRDPEDEQFFGPGTRLTVL.

This clonotype was found once. This chain uses TRBV19 with TRBJ1-4; D is ambiguous. Looked up from germline, CDR1 is LNHDA and CDR2 is SQIVND (reference sequence). The CDR3 runs 16 residues. Trimming cost V 4 bases and J 3 bases, with 15 bases left between them. The CDR3 spells CASSNPGVWPNEKLFF. In DNA form, the CDR3 reads TGTGCCAGTAGTAACCCAGGCGTGTGGCCTAATGAAAAACTGTTTTTT.

The rearrangement joins TRBV29-1 to TRBJ2-1; TRBD2 is a possible D gene (5 bases). CDR1 and CDR2 from the germline V gene are SQVTM and ANQGSEA. Trimming left V 6 bases short and J 6 bases short, with 36 bases between. This CDR3 has 20 residues. CDR3 region: CSVSRSRAHTPTKEANEQFF. In DNA, the CDR3 is TGCAGCGTGAGTAGAAGTAGGGCCCACACTCCGACCAAGGAGGCCAATGAGCAGTTCTTC.

The chain links TRBV3-1 to TRBJ2-7; D is uncertain. From germline, CDR1 is LGHDT and CDR2 YNNKEL (reference sequence). The CDR3 is 14 residues long. Trimming took 4 bases from V and 4 from J, leaving 14 bases between them. CDR3 residues: CASSPELAGYEQYF. DNA of the CDR3: TGTGCCAGCAGCCCGGAGTTGGCAGGATACGAGCAGTACTTC.

The chain combines TRBV5-6 with TRBJ1-6; unclear D gene. CDR1 and CDR2 (germline): SGHDT, YYEEEE. The CDR3 runs 12 residues. Trimming shortened V by 0 bases and J by 12 bases, and 7 bases separated the two germline ends. DNA of the CDR3: TGTGCCAGCAGCTTGGGAGGAGAACCCCTCCACTTT. Translated, it gives CASSLGGEPLHF.

The genes are TRBV4-1 and TRBJ2-2; D remains unclear. The CDR3 extends over 12 amino acids. From germline, CDR1 is MGHRA and CDR2 YSYEKL. V lost 0 bases and J 8 bases, leaving 4 bases between the germline ends. The CDR3 region is CASSQDAGELFF. In DNA form, the CDR3 reads TGCGCCAGCAGCCAAGATGCAGGGGAGCTGTTTTTT.

The genes are TRBV5-1 and TRBJ2-3; D could derive from TRBD1 or TRBD2 (5 bases each). The CDR3 has 17 amino acids. The V end was cut by 0 bases, the J end by 2 bases, with 16 bases between. Germline CDR1 and CDR2: SGHRS and YFSETQ. CDR3 bases: TGCGCCAGCAGCTTGGCCCCAGAGGGGACGATCACAGATACGCAGTATTTT. Amino acid sequence: CASSLAPEGTITDTQYF.

The chain recombines TRBV7-9 with TRBJ1-6; 8 bases map to TRBD1. In germline, CDR1 is SEHNR, CDR2 FQNEAQ (reference sequence). V lost 5 bases, J lost 5 bases, and 8 bases stayed unmatched. CDR3 length: 16 amino acids. CDR3 protein: CASSHPGQVDNSPLHF. The CDR3 nucleotides read TGTGCCAGCAGCCACCCGGGACAGGTGGATAATTCACCCCTCCACTTT.

The rearrangement uses TRBV20-1 and TRBJ2-7, with 12 bases lining up with TRBD2. This CDR3 region has 15 residues. CDR1 is DFQATT and CDR2 is SNEGSKA in the germline V gene (reference sequence). With V trimmed by 7 bases and J by 0 bases, 7 bases remained unmatched. The CDR3 DNA reads TGCAGTGTCCAGACTAGCGGGGGCCCCTCCTACGAGCAGTACTTC. Translating gives CSVQTSGGPSYEQYF.

V gene TRBV16 combines with J gene TRBJ2-2; unclear D gene. Germline loops: CDR1 KGHSY, CDR2 FQNENV. The CDR3 extends over 15 amino acids. V lost 4 bases and J lost 6, with 15 bases in between. For the CDR3, the DNA is TGTGCCAGCAGCCGAAACCTCTTTAGTGCCGGGGAGCTGTTTTTT. As protein: CASSRNLFSAGELFF.

The rearrangement joins TRBV4-1 to TRBJ1-2; no firm D call. This CDR3 comprises 13 residues. Germline V gives CDR1 MGHRA, CDR2 YSYEKL. The V end lost 0 bases, the J end lost 8 bases, and 10 bases lay between the germline ends. Written as DNA, the CDR3 is TGCGCCAGCAGCCAAGATGGGGTAAGCGGCTACACCTTC. This gives the protein CASSQDGVSGYTF.

This rearrangement joins TRBV4-1 to TRBJ1-1; TRBD1 aligns across 7 bases. Germline V lookup: CDR1 MGHRA, CDR2 YSYEKL. The length of the CDR3 is 15 residues. V was pared by 5 bases and J by 2 bases, with 8 bases of the junction left unmatched. The CDR3 loop reads CASSTRQGRNTEAFF. Written as DNA, the CDR3 is TGCGCCAGCAGCACAAGACAGGGACGAAACACTGAAGCTTTCTTT.

This sequence joins TRBV6-2 or TRBV6-3 and TRBJ2-5; 9 nucleotides agree with TRBD2. The V segment lost 5 bases and the J segment 4 bases; nucleotides outside the gene matches: 11. The CDR3 has 16 residues. CDR1 and CDR2 from the germline V gene are MNHEY and SVGEGT. In DNA form, the CDR3 reads TGTGCCAGCAGTGCCCGGCAGGCTAGCGGGGTAGAGACCCAGTACTTC. This codes for CASSARQASGVETQYF.

The CDR3 region is CASSWTGTMYNEQFF. For the CDR3, the DNA is TGTGCCAGCAGCTGGACCGGGACTATGTACAATGAGCAGTTCTTC. The V and J genes are TRBV7-3 and TRBJ2-1; 7 bases are shared with TRBD2. The V segment lost 4 bases and the J segment 4 bases; nucleotides outside the gene matches: 7. Germline assignment: CDR1 SGHTA and CDR2 FQGTGA. The CDR3 runs to 15 residues.

The chain employs TRBV5-6 and TRBJ2-7; 8 positions agree with TRBD1. This CDR3 comprises 14 residues. The trim removed 2 bases at V and 1 base at J, leaving 2 bases unmatched. The V gene's germline CDR1 is SGHDT and CDR2 YYEEEE. The CDR3 protein is CASSFGQGSYEQYF. The DNA for the CDR3 is TGTGCCAGCAGCTTCGGACAGGGTTCCTACGAGCAGTACTTC.